This TCR beta chain was documented in a study of post-analysis software for immune sequencing data. About the research overall: Multiple sclerosis in the patients followed relapsing-remitting, secondary progressive and progressive-relapsing courses. Findings and caveats of the study: Patients with multiple sclerosis recorded significantly lower normalized Chao1 diversity than controls, the study found. Several TRBV segments (TRBV5-6, TRBV5-1 and TRBV20-1 among them) occurred more frequently in patients than in controls. Batch-mates among the samples co-clustered strongly by F measure.

This clonotype turned up a few times. Its antigen is not identified. Included in the TCR beta cDNA libraries were unique molecular identifiers. TCRdb analysed the PCR reads with MiXCR anew, one entry per CDR3 protein. There are about 540,000 distinct CDR3 sequences in the sample; 34% occur only once, and about 5.6% lies in the top ten. The CDR3 is 14 residues long. Trimming cost V 2 bases and J 0 bases, with 8 bases left between them. Germline assignment: CDR1 SGHTA and CDR2 FQGNSA. The rearrangement joins TRBV7-2 to TRBJ2-7; D unresolved. The receptor comes from a girl aged 2-17 years with multiple sclerosis. The sequenced material came from blood. DNA for the CDR3: TGTGCCAGCAGCTTAAGGTCTGGCTCCTACGAGCAGTACTTC. Its translation: CASSLRSGSYEQYF.